A single sample is the source of the 10 T cell receptor beta chains below, sequenced in a study of technical replicates of blood from a handful of donors. TCRdb keeps only in-frame clones here, not all; method: immunoSEQ multiplex PCR. The data hold about 100,000 clones, with approximately 96% observed a single time. Material: T cells isolated from PBMCs. The source is a human donor in good health.

This chain joins TRBV2 and TRBJ2-1; the D is unclear. Germline V gene lookup returns CDR1 SNHLY and CDR2 FYNNEI. CDR3 length: 10 residues. Trimming removed 8 bases at V and 13 bases at J, with 12 bases between. DNA for the CDR3: TGTGCCAGCCCAAATTACAAACAGTTCTTC. It translates to CASPNYKQFF.

The chain couples TRBV7-9 to TRBJ2-3, with D perhaps TRBD2 (6 bases). V was cut by 5 bases and J by 4 bases, with 16 bases left in between. This CDR3 contains 15 residues. CDR1 is SEHNR, CDR2 FQNEAQ, per germline (reference sequence). DNA of the CDR3: TGTGCCAGCAGCCGGGACTCCCGGGGGTCAGATACGCAGTATTTT. This sequence encodes CASSRDSRGSDTQYF. Combining the CDR3 with reference TRBV7-9 and TRBJ2-3 gives the whole variable domain DTGVSQNPRHKITKRGQNVTFRCDPISEHNRLYWYRQTLGQGPEFLTYFQNEAQLEKSRLLSDRFSAERPKGSFSTLEIQRTEQGDSAMYLCASSRDSRGSDTQYFGPGTRLTVL.

The V call is TRBV5-1, the J call TRBJ2-5; D unresolved. The germline V gene encodes CDR1 SGHRS and CDR2 YFSETQ. This CDR3 region has 13 residues. The V end was cut by 0 bases, the J end by 5 bases, with 8 bases between. The CDR3 DNA reads TGCGCCAGCAGCTTGGCTCGTGTTGAGACCCAGTACTTC. Translation gives CASSLARVETQYF.

This chain links TRBV30 with TRBJ2-6, with D uncertain. Germline lookup yields CDR1 GTSNPN and CDR2 SVGIG (reference sequence). This CDR3 has 12 amino acids. The ends were cut back, 8 bases at V and 4 bases at J, with 9 bases in the middle. CDR3 amino acids: CARTQGANVLTF. The CDR3 DNA is TGTGCCCGGACGCAGGGGGCCAACGTCCTGACTTTC.

The chain employs TRBV10-3 and TRBJ2-1; 7 nucleotides agree with TRBD1. CDR3 length equals 18 residues. In germline, CDR1 is ENHRY, CDR2 SYGVKD. V shed 2 bases, J shed 0 bases, and the junction held 10 bases outside the gene matches. CDR3 in amino acids: CAISEGGQYDGSYNEQFF. CDR3 in DNA: TGTGCCATCAGTGAGGGGGGACAGTACGACGGCTCCTACAATGAGCAGTTCTTC.

This chain joins TRBV7-9 and TRBJ2-2; D is undetermined. V lost 8 bases, J lost 15 bases, and 22 bases lay in between. Germline V gene sequence: CDR1 SEHNR, CDR2 FQNEAQ (reference sequence). The CDR3 loop spans 13 amino acids. In DNA, the CDR3 is TGTGCCAGCGGGCCCTCATTGGTATGGGCCTTGTTTTTT. Its protein product is CASGPSLVWALFF.

V usage is TRBV28 and J usage is TRBJ1-4, with 9 nucleotides matching TRBD1. The CDR3 totals 16 residues. The germline V gene encodes CDR1 MDHEN and CDR2 SYDVKM. V lost 7 bases and J lost 7; bases outside the gene matches: 13. CDR3 sequence reads: CASKDLWGTGTEKLFF. The CDR3 DNA sequence: TGTGCCAGCAAAGATCTTTGGGGGACAGGGACTGAAAAACTGTTTTTT. Full variable domain (missing parts from reference TRBV28 and TRBJ1-4): DVKVTQSSRYLVKRTGEKVFLECVQDMDHENMFWYRQDPGLGLRLIYFSYDVKMKEKGDIPEGYSVSREKKERFSLILESASTNQTSMYLCASKDLWGTGTEKLFFGSGTQLSVL.

This clone was seen only a few times. The chain uses TRBV27 and TRBJ1-2; D gene unclear. V lost 3 bases to trimming and J lost 7 bases, with 18 bases between them. Germline lookup yields CDR1 MNHEY and CDR2 SMNVEV (reference sequence). The CDR3 extends over 15 amino acids. Here the CDR3 reads CASSFLSESYGGYTF. CDR3 nucleotides: TGTGCCAGCAGTTTCCTTTCAGAAAGTTATGGTGGCTACACCTTC.

CDR3 residues: CASKGQAVQETQYF. The CDR3 DNA reads as TGTGCCAGTAAGGGACAGGCGGTCCAAGAGACCCAGTACTTC. This chain joins TRBV19 and TRBJ2-5, with 8 bases that match TRBD1. Per germline, CDR1 LNHDA and CDR2 SQIVND (reference sequence). This CDR3 region has 14 residues. V was pared by 7 bases and J by 1 base, with 5 bases of the junction left unmatched.

CDR3 protein: CASSVEAGITDTQYF. CDR3 coding DNA: TGTGCCAGCAGCGTAGAGGCAGGGATCACAGATACGCAGTATTTT. The chain has TRBV9 and TRBJ2-3; tentative D call: TRBD1 (5 bases). Trimming cost V 0 bases and J 2 bases, with 10 bases left between them. The CDR3 has 15 amino acids. Per germline, CDR1 SGDLS and CDR2 YYNGEE.